This T cell receptor beta chain was recorded in a study of T cell responses to AZD1222 COVID-19 vaccine (dated by TCRdb to 2020 to 2022). The study in broad terms: Because spike-specific TCR depth and breadth did not differ between the two schedules, AZD1222 recipients who got a second dose at roughly 4 weeks were pooled with those who got a second dose at roughly 12 weeks. A total of 233 trial participants underwent TCR sequencing, of whom about 210 had received two doses of AZD1222 and about 26 had received two doses of the MenACWY control vaccine. Trial participants were enrolled into age subgroups of 18-55, 56-69 and 70-plus years, which contained approximately 150, 28 and 58 TCR-sequenced participants, respectively.

The sample's time point, from its label and the paper: baseline before first vaccination. Vaccinee samples came from UK trials COV001 and COV002, including a single-blind randomized controlled phase 2/3 trial of AZD1222 (ChAdOx1 nCoV-19) in healthy adults. For TCRbeta chain sequencing, PBMC samples were collected from trial participants at day 0 and at day 28 after the second dose. About this clone itself: There is no known antigen for this receptor. Base-call qualities are not available, and no considerably larger clone is one nucleotide away.

The CDR3 regions of human TCRbeta chains were subjected to immunosequencing. The study's processing was this. TCRs in the repertoires were compared against a reference library of SARS-CoV-2-specific TCRs that had been generated with the MIRA antigen-specificity platform. Breadth was defined as the fraction of unique TCRs that were SARS-CoV-2-associated. Depth was defined as the fraction of total T cells that were SARS-CoV-2-associated. Using the MIRA data, every spike-specific TCR was mapped to the spike region that the TCR reacted to and assigned to either a CD4 or a CD8 class. Log10-transformed breadth and depth values were compared by one-way ANOVA with Sidak's multiple comparisons tests. TCRdb's version of the immuneACCESS table is confined to in-frame rearrangements and falls short of the full clone set. An unresolved V gene accounts for under half of the shortfall where checked; the remainder is of unknown origin. V and J calls and clone size are copied from that table; D and trimming were computed from the DNA. The sample contains about 97,000 clones, around 89% of them found a single time. Of the sample, over 6.5% is held by the ten largest clones.

The paper as a whole reports these results and caveats: The whole spike protein was spanned by vaccine-associated CD4 TCRs, and dominant responses were seen in regions 160-218 and 743-854. Conclusions about previously exposed vaccinees were limited because only a handful of AZD1222 recipients were SARS-CoV-2 seropositive at baseline. Participants were mostly white British, with more females than males. The authors suggested clonal diversity may have been underestimated. No day 14 peak-response samples were available, so repertoires were characterized only after the peak T cell response. Nearly half of unique spike-specific TCRs reportedly recognized epitopes outside regions mutated in the B.1.351 and B.1.1.7 variants. After two AZD1222 doses, spike-specific TCR breadth and depth were significantly higher than at day 0 and than in MenACWY recipients. The 56-69-year group was small, and its depth increase did not reach significance, likely because of low power.

The sequence was collected from an adult in good health. The sequenced sample was peripheral blood, obtained on day 0 of AZD1222 vaccination.

The CDR3 protein sequence reads: CVCGPGLGGGYYGYTF. DNA sequence: TGTGTGTGTGGACCAGGGTTGGGAGGGGGCTACTATGGCTACACCTTC. The chain joins TRBV28 to TRBJ1-2, with 7 bases aligning to TRBD1. CDR1 is given as MDHEN and CDR2 as SYDVKM, both from the germline V gene. From the cysteine up to the phenylalanine, the CDR3 has a length of 16 residues. Kept here is only the CDR3 DNA, which spans 48 bases and is read in frame from base 1.